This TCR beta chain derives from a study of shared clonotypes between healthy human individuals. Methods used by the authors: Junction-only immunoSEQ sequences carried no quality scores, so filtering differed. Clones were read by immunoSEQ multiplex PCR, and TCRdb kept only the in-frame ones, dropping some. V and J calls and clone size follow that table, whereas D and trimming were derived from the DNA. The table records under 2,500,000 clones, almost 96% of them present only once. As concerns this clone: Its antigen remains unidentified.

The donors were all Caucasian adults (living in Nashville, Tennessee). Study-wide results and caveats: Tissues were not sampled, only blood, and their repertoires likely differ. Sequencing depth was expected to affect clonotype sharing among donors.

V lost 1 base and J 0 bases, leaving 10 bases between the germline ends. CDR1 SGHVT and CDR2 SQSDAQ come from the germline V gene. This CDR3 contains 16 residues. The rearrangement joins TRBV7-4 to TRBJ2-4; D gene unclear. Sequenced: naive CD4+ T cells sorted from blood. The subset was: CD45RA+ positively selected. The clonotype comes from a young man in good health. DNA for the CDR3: TGTGCCAGCAGCTTAGGACATCCACTAGCCAAAAACATTCAGTACTTC. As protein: CASSLGHPLAKNIQYF.